Sequencing of this T cell receptor beta chain was carried out in a study of identical twins. Study-wide findings and caveats: Its conclusions, products of cross-sectional statistical analysis, did not come from following the same donors. Excess sharing between twins was weaker in beta out-of-frame sequences. Insertions were reduced in abundant cord blood beta clonotypes but not in memory repertoires.

This clonotype turned up a few times. The antigen is not known. TCRdb called the 5' RACE reads again in MiXCR, with one record for every CDR3 protein. The repertoire consists of about 530,000 distinct CDR3 sequences, with about 20% occurring once and the leading ten covering approximately 0.52%. The CDR3 runs 13 residues. Germline V gives CDR1 SNHLY, CDR2 FYNNEI. The V gene end was trimmed by 9 bases and the J gene end by 2 bases; junction bases not matched to a gene: 4. The same sample was also used in a study of yellow fever vaccine responses in identical twins. As that report states: After vaccination, twins' T cell response reportedly seemed partly convergent, partly personalized.

The TCR originated in a woman under 30 in good health. This rearrangement joins TRBV2 to TRBJ2-3; 8 bases align to TRBD2. The specimen sequenced was CD4+ T cells sorted from blood. CDR3 nucleotide sequence: TGTGCCAGTACTAGCGGCTACACAGATACGCAGTATTTT. The encoded protein is CASTSGYTDTQYF.